This entry describes one T cell receptor beta chain. The data were taken from a study of control samples from healthy donors and cancer patients. Here immunoSEQ multiplex PCR was the method, and the copy in TCRdb shows in-frame clones only, minus some. Of around 150,000 clones listed, about 90% are singletons. The CDR3 covers 14 residues. The germline CDR1 and CDR2 sequences are MNHEY and SVGAGI. The germline V and J ends were trimmed by 0 bases and 0 bases, with 5 bases remaining between them. The sequencing input was blood. The V call is TRBV6-5, the J call TRBJ2-5, with unresolved D. The clonotype was recovered from a young man in good health. CDR3 loop: CASSYSTDQETQYF. In nucleotides, the CDR3 is TGTGCCAGCAGTTACTCGACGGACCAAGAGACCCAGTACTTC.